Below are 18 T cell receptor beta chains sequenced from a single sample in a study of T cells in Graves' hyperthyroidism and ophthalmopathy. RNA transcripts were the template for amplifying TCR beta CDR3 regions. HTBI primers were used for first-round RT-PCR of the TCR CDR3. TCRdb redid the calling of the multiplex PCR reads with MiXCR, one entry per CDR3 protein. The table shows about 420,000 distinct CDR3 sequences, with 15% to 19% occurring only once. Source material: blood. The receptors were sampled from a woman between 18 and 29 years old with Graves' hyperthyroidism.

This chain uses TRBV24-1 with TRBJ2-1; D remains unclear. The CDR3 has 12 amino acids. Trimming left V 3 bases short and J 7 bases short, with 6 bases between. Germline V lookup: CDR1 KGHDR, CDR2 SFDVKD. The CDR3 bases are TGTGCCACCAGTGATCTGATAAATGAGCAGTTCTTC. As protein: CATSDLINEQFF.

This clonotype was detected a few times. Germline is not matched at one junction end, which may reflect a read error. This chain joins TRBV6-5 and TRBJ1-2, with 9 bases fitting TRBD1. From germline, CDR1 is MNHEY and CDR2 SVGAGI. The CDR3 is 16 residues long. The CDR3 here is CASIYGQGTTGYGYTF. In DNA form, the CDR3 reads TGTGCCAGCATTTACGGACAGGGGACTACAGGGTATGGCTACACCTTC.

This clonotype occurred many times. CDR3 sequence reads: CASSLMPGVYEQYF. CDR3 coding DNA: TGTGCCAGCAGCTTAATGCCCGGGGTCTACGAGCAGTACTTC. J is TRBJ2-7 and V is TRBV7-3; TRBD2 is a possible D gene (5 bases). Per the germline V gene, CDR1 is SGHTA and CDR2 is FQGTGA. This CDR3 spans 14 amino acids. V was trimmed by 1 base and J by 3 bases, leaving 10 bases between them.

At least ten counts were recorded for this clonotype. The chain couples TRBV11-2 to TRBJ2-5; perhaps TRBD2 as D (6 bases). This CDR3 contains 15 residues. Germline-derived CDR1 and CDR2 are SGHAT and FQNNGV. Trimming cost V 3 bases and J 5 bases, with 16 bases left between them. CDR3 DNA sequence: TGTGCCAGCAGCTTTATGGGGGACCGGGGGGAGACCCAGTACTTC. This codes for CASSFMGDRGETQYF.

This clonotype showed up many times. J is TRBJ2-3 and V is TRBV18; D is undetermined. Germline V gene sequence: CDR1 KGHSH, CDR2 LQKENI. The V end lost 0 bases, the J end lost 4 bases, and 8 bases lay between the germline ends. The CDR3 sequence is 14 residues long. The chain's CDR3 is CASSPPSRPDTQYF. In nucleotides, the CDR3 is TGTGCCAGCTCACCACCGTCCCGCCCAGATACGCAGTATTTT.

This clonotype was seen repeatedly, ten times or more. The rearrangement joins TRBV29-1 to TRBJ1-2, with TRBD1 as a possible D gene (6 bases). Germline loops: CDR1 SQVTM, CDR2 ANQGSEA. The CDR3 has 13 residues. V was cut by 7 bases and J by 4 bases, with 16 bases left in between. This CDR3 reads CSGIQGTGYGYTF. As DNA, the CDR3 is TGCAGCGGAATACAGGGTACTGGCTATGGCTACACCTTC.

This clonotype was seen repeatedly, ten times or more. This sequence joins TRBV20-1 and TRBJ2-5, with TRBD2 matching over 8 bases. The V gene's germline CDR1 is DFQATT and CDR2 SNEGSKA (reference sequence). The CDR3 is made up of 14 amino acids. V was clipped by 3 bases and J by 5 bases; unmatched bases: 8. The DNA of the CDR3 is TGCAGTGCTAGGGCGGGAGGCCTATGGGAGACCCAGTACTTC. This encodes CSARAGGLWETQYF.

Comment on this clonotype: A read error may explain this, as a much larger clone is one base away. The chain carries TRBV7-9 and TRBJ2-3, with TRBD2 as a possible D gene (7 bases). CDR1 SEHNR and CDR2 FQNEAQ come from the germline V gene (reference sequence). The CDR3 sequence is 14 residues long. The chain's CDR3 is CAGSPGGAVDTQYF. The CDR3 bases are TGTGCCGGCAGCCCTGGGGGGGCCGTAGATACGCAGTATTTT.

Many counts were recorded for this clonotype. The chain couples TRBV28 to TRBJ1-2; D not certain. The CDR3 spans 13 residues. V shed 5 bases and J shed 0 bases, with 7 bases lying between them. The V gene's germline CDR1 is MDHEN and CDR2 SYDVKM. This CDR3 is CASSVVTNYGYTF. The CDR3 nucleotides are TGTGCCAGCAGTGTCGTGACTAACTATGGCTACACCTTC.

This clonotype was recorded many times. The chain is built from TRBV12-3 or TRBV12-4 and TRBJ2-7, with D possibly TRBD1 on 5 matching bases. The V end lost 6 bases, the J end lost 12 bases, and 21 bases lay between the germline ends. The CDR3 covers 13 residues. CDR3 sequence: CASSPSTVPNRYF. The CDR3 DNA follows: TGTGCCAGCAGCCCTTCGACAGTTCCCAATCGGTACTTC.

The chain uses TRBV20-1 and TRBJ2-1; D tentatively fits TRBD1 or TRBD2 (5 bases each). The V end was cut by 5 bases, the J end by 4 bases, with 18 bases between. CDR3 length: 15 residues. Germline V gives CDR1 DFQATT, CDR2 SNEGSKA (reference sequence). DNA for the CDR3: TGCAGTGCTTTCAAGTCGGGGCAGCAATACAATGAGCAGTTCTTC. As protein: CSAFKSGQQYNEQFF.

This chain links TRBV11-2 with TRBJ2-1; no firm D call. V lost 5 bases and J 6 bases, leaving 8 bases between the germline ends. CDR1 and CDR2 from the germline V gene are SGHAT and FQNNGV. This CDR3 has 12 amino acids. CDR3 amino acids: CASSPYLNEQFF. CDR3 nucleotide sequence: TGTGCCAGCAGCCCGTACCTCAATGAGCAGTTCTTC. The whole variable domain, filled in from reference TRBV11-2 and TRBJ2-1, reads EAGVAQSPRYKIIEKRQSVAFWCNPISGHATLYWYQQILGQGPKLLIQFQNNGVVDDSQLPKDRFSAERLKGVDSTLKIQPAKLEDSAVYLCASSPYLNEQFFGPGTRLTVL.

This clonotype appeared many times. The gene calls are TRBV20-1 and TRBJ2-7; 9 bases agree with TRBD2. Germline V gene data show CDR1 as DFQATT and CDR2 as SNEGSKA (reference sequence). V dropped 2 bases and J dropped 2; count of bases not matched to a gene: 4. This CDR3 has 14 amino acids. The CDR3 loop reads CSARSGRFTYEQYF. The CDR3 DNA is TGCAGTGCTAGAAGCGGGAGGTTTACCTACGAGCAGTACTTC.

This clonotype was seen ten or more times. The chain uses TRBV7-6 and TRBJ1-2; D may be TRBD1 (6 bases). The germline CDR1 and CDR2 sequences are SGHVS and FNYEAQ. The CDR3 consists of 15 residues. The ends were cut back, 0 bases at V and 2 bases at J, with 10 bases in the middle. DNA for the CDR3: TGTGCCAGCAGCTTAGCTGTAGGGGGGAACTATGGCTACACCTTC. It yields the protein CASSLAVGGNYGYTF.

Ten or more counts support this clonotype. J is TRBJ2-1 and V is TRBV20-1; TRBD2 matches 10 bases. Per the germline V gene, CDR1 is DFQATT and CDR2 is SNEGSKA (reference sequence). The CDR3 spans 15 residues. The J segment lost 4 bases and the V segment lost 4 bases, leaving 7 bases of the junction unmatched. In DNA, the CDR3 is TGCAGTGCTACGGGGGGTAGCGGGGGGTACAATGAGCAGTTCTTC. Residues: CSATGGSGGYNEQFF.

This clonotype was seen at least ten times. V gene TRBV12-3 or TRBV12-4 combines with J gene TRBJ2-5; 11 positions match TRBD1. This CDR3 is built from 14 residues. The J segment lost 7 bases and the V segment lost 5 bases, leaving 6 bases of the junction unmatched. The CDR3 loop is CASSLRDRGSTQYF. CDR3 in DNA: TGTGCCAGCAGTCTCCGGGACAGGGGGTCGACCCAGTACTTC.

The V gene is TRBV19, the J gene TRBJ2-1; TRBD1 agrees at 8 bases. Germline CDR1 and CDR2: LNHDA and SQIVND (reference sequence). The trim removed 4 bases at V and 9 bases at J, leaving 14 bases unmatched. The CDR3 contains 16 residues. DNA of the CDR3: TGTGCCAGTAGTACCCACCCCAGGGGGCCGGCGAGTGAGCAGTTCTTC. Translating gives CASSTHPRGPASEQFF.

This chain links TRBV19 with TRBJ2-1; D gene ambiguous. Germline assignment: CDR1 LNHDA and CDR2 SQIVND (reference sequence). This CDR3 region has 14 residues. The V and J ends lost 3 bases and 1 base respectively, with 7 bases between them. Here the CDR3 DNA reads TGTGCCAGTAGTATGAAAATTTCCTACAATGAGCAGTTCTTC. It is translated as CASSMKISYNEQFF.